This T cell receptor beta chain was recovered during a study of blood T cell repertoires in COVID-19. In the study overall: T cells, B-cell-depleted T cells, or PBMCs supplied cDNA or gDNA.

The V end was cut by 8 bases, the J end by 2 bases, with 13 bases between. Germline CDR1 SNHLY, CDR2 FYNNEI. CDR3 length equals 13 residues. Clones were sequenced by immunoSEQ multiplex PCR, and TCRdb holds only the in-frame ones, with some missing. The data contain about 160,000 clones, 80% to 90% of them singletons. Sample: PBMCs or T cells enriched from blood (not recorded which). The TCR originated in a man aged 45 to 65 who had recovered from COVID-19. The chain carries TRBV2 and TRBJ2-7, with D possibly TRBD2 on 6 matching bases. The CDR3 DNA follows: TGTGCCAGCCGGGCTAGCGAAACCTACGAGCAGTACTTC. It specifies CASRASETYEQYF.